The present T cell receptor beta chain was sequenced within a study of blood T cell repertoires in COVID-19. This table comes from immunoSEQ multiplex PCR, and its TCRdb copy is limited to in-frame clones, with some not included. Of about 170,000 clones listed, less than 85% were seen once; the top ten hold approximately 12%. Trimming took 6 bases from V and 5 from J, leaving 13 bases between them. CDR1 and CDR2 from the germline V gene are SNHLY and FYNNEI. The CDR3 has 13 residues. The V gene is TRBV2, the J gene TRBJ1-2, with TRBD1 as a possible D gene (5 bases). The receptor was isolated from a man aged 45-65 years who had recovered from COVID-19. Sequenced input: PBMCs or T cells enriched from blood (not recorded which). The CDR3 spells CASSDTGVYGYTF. The DNA for the CDR3 is TGTGCCAGCAGCGACACGGGGGTTTATGGCTACACCTTC.